These T cell receptor beta chains were read from a single sample in a study of post-analysis software for immune sequencing data. TCRdb passed the PCR reads through MiXCR, listing each CDR3 protein once. The data show about 770,000 distinct CDR3 sequences, about 43% seen once. Sample: blood. The receptors were sampled from a girl between 10 and 17 years old with multiple sclerosis. Each CDR3 is given with its conserved first and last residue. A D gene is named only where the DNA matches it firmly. Rows may omit the clone size; those that give it use once, few, many or a size class.

j_gene,d_gene,len,v_gene,abundance,CDR3nt,CDR3aa
TRBJ2-1,.,13,TRBV11-2,few,TGTGCCAGCAGCTTAAATCTAGCGAATGAGCAGTTCTTC,CASSLNLANEQFF
TRBJ2-2,TRBD1,13,TRBV30,few,TGTGCCTGGGACAGGGTACTTGGCGGGGAGCTGTTTTTT,CAWDRVLGGELFF
TRBJ1-5,.,13,TRBV12-3/TRBV12-4,.,TGTGCCAGCAGTTCAGAGTCCAGTCAGCCCCAGCATTTT,CASSSESSQPQHF
TRBJ2-3,.,14,TRBV12-3/TRBV12-4,few,TGTGCCAGCAGTTCCCCCGCTAGCACAGATACGCAGTATTTT,CASSSPASTDTQYF
TRBJ2-7,TRBD1,13,TRBV2,few,TGTGCCAGCAGTGCAGGGGGCTTCTACGAGCAGTACTTC,CASSAGGFYEQYF
TRBJ2-1,TRBD2,17,TRBV4-2,.,TGTGCCAGCAGCCACCGACTAGCGGGAAGCGCCTACAATGAGCAGTTCTTC,CASSHRLAGSAYNEQFF
TRBJ2-7,TRBD1,15,TRBV5-1,.,TGCGCCAGCAGCTTCCAGGGGGCGGCAATGGACGAGCAGTACTTC,CASSFQGAAMDEQYF
TRBJ2-5,.,14,TRBV9,.,TGTGCCAGCAGCGTAGGGGTGGGGGGCGAGACCCAGTACTTC,CASSVGVGGETQYF
TRBJ2-3,.,15,TRBV7-2,.,TGTGCCAGCGCGACGGACCACACACGTTTAAATACGCAGTATTTT,CASATDHTRLNTQYF
TRBJ2-3,TRBD2,18,TRBV10-3,.,TGTGCCATCAGTGATTTAGAGGGACTAGCGGGAGCATCCGATACGCAGTATTTT,CAISDLEGLAGASDTQYF
TRBJ2-7,.,13,TRBV28,.,TGTGCCACCCGGGAGCTGCTCTCCTACGAGCAGTACTTC,CATRELLSYEQYF
TRBJ1-2,.,13,TRBV29-1,.,TGCAGCGTTTTGGGACACGGAAACTATGGCTACACCTTC,CSVLGHGNYGYTF
TRBJ2-3,.,13,TRBV20-1,.,TGCAGTGCACCCCAACGGAGCACAGATACGCAGTATTTT,CSAPQRSTDTQYF
TRBJ2-5,.,14,TRBV12-3/TRBV12-4,.,TGTGCCAGCAGTTTTATTCGGGCGCAAGAGACCCAGTACTTC,CASSFIRAQETQYF
TRBJ2-3,.,16,TRBV9,.,TGTGCCAGCAGCGTAGGGGGGTCAGGCGAGCCGACTACGCAGTATTTT,CASSVGGSGEPTTQYF
TRBJ2-7,TRBD1,13,TRBV7-9,.,TGTGCCAGCAATCCGGGACAGGGGAACGAGCAGTACTTC,CASNPGQGNEQYF
TRBJ2-1,TRBD1,13,TRBV13,.,TGTGCCAGCGGGACGGACAGGGGGAATGAGCAGTTCTTC,CASGTDRGNEQFF
TRBJ2-7,.,13,TRBV20-1,once,TGCACTACCAGGGGGGACTCCTACAATGAGCAGTACTTC,CTTRGDSYNEQYF
TRBJ1-2,.,16,TRBV7-2,few,TGTGCCAGCAGCCCGGTAGGGACAAAGGCTAACTATGGCTACACCTTC,CASSPVGTKANYGYTF
TRBJ1-2,.,15,TRBV2,once,TGTGCCAGCTTTGGGGGAACGGCAACGCTGGGGGGCTACACCTTC,CASFGGTATLGGYTF
TRBJ2-1,TRBD2,14,TRBV5-1,once,TGCGCCAGCACGGCTAGCGGGCTTTACAATGAGCAGTTCTTC,CASTASGLYNEQFF
TRBJ1-1,TRBD1,15,TRBV18,few,TGTGCCAGCTCACCCGGACAGGGCTGGAACACTGAAGCTTTCTTT,CASSPGQGWNTEAFF
TRBJ2-5,.,13,TRBV5-1,many,TGCGCCAGCAGCCTTGGACAGATAGAGACCCAGTACTTC,CASSLGQIETQYF
TRBJ1-5,.,13,TRBV30,.,TGTGCCTGGACGCAGGGAGGCAATCAGCCCCAGCATTTT,CAWTQGGNQPQHF
TRBJ1-5,.,13,TRBV12-3/TRBV12-4,few,TGTGCCAGCAGGTGGACAGCTGATCAGCCCCAGCATTTT,CASRWTADQPQHF
TRBJ2-5,.,12,TRBV7-9,few,TGTGCCAGCAGCTCAGAACGGGAGACCCAGTACTTC,CASSSERETQYF
TRBJ1-5,.,13,TRBV12-3/TRBV12-4,.,TGTGCCAGCAGTTCGGCGGGCCAGCAGCCCCAGCATTTT,CASSSAGQQPQHF
TRBJ2-1,TRBD2,16,TRBV29-1,few,TGCAGCGTGCGCTCACCTACTAGCGGGGGGGACAATGAGCAGTTCTTC,CSVRSPTSGGDNEQFF
TRBJ1-1,.,13,TRBV6-5,few,TGTGCCAGCAGCCTAGGGGGGACACAGAAAGCTTTCTTT,CASSLGGTQKAFF
TRBJ2-3,.,16,TRBV5-6,few,TGTGCCAGCAGCACGGGGGGCTACCCTACCACAGATACGCAGTATTTT,CASSTGGYPTTDTQYF
TRBJ1-1,TRBD1,13,TRBV25-1,.,TGTGCCAGCAGGAGGACAGGGGACACTGAAGCTTTCTTT,CASRRTGDTEAFF
TRBJ2-1,.,17,TRBV4-3,few,TGCGCCAGCAGCCTAAGCCGGGGAGTATTGGGGACTGGTGAGCAGTTCTTC,CASSLSRGVLGTGEQFF
TRBJ2-5,TRBD2,13,TRBV9,.,TGTGCCAGCAGCGTCCTGACGGCGGGGGAGCAGTACTTC,CASSVLTAGEQYF
TRBJ2-1,.,13,TRBV7-3,few,TGTGCCAGCAGCTTAATTGGAGGGGATGAGCAGTTCTTC,CASSLIGGDEQFF
TRBJ1-1,.,13,TRBV6-5,.,TGTGCCAGCAGTTCGGACCCGACAGATGAAGCTTTCTTT,CASSSDPTDEAFF
TRBJ1-1,.,15,TRBV6-6,.,TGTGCCAGCAGTTACTCCCGGGACGTCAACACTGAAGCTTTCTTT,CASSYSRDVNTEAFF